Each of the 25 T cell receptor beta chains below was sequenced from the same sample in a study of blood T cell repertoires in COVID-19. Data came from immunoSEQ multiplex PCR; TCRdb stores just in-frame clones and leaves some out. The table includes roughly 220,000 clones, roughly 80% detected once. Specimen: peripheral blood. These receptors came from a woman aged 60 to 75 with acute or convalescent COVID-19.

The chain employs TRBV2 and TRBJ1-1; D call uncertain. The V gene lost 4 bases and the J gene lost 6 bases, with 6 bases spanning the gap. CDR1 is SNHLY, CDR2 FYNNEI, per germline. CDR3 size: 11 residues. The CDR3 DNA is TGTGCCAGCAGTGGCTATGCTGAAGCTTTCTTT. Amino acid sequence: CASSGYAEAFF.

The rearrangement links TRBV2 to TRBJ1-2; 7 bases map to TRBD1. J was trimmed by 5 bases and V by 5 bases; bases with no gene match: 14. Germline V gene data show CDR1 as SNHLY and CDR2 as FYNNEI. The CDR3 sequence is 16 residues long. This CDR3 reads CASSTRGQEPEYGYTF. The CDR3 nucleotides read TGTGCCAGCAGTACCCGAGGACAGGAGCCCGAGTATGGCTACACCTTC.

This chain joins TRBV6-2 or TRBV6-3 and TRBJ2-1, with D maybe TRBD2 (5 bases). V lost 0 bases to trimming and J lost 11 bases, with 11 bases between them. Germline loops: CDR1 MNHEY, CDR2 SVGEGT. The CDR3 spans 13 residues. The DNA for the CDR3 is TGTGCCAGCAGTTACTCGACGCCGGGGAAGCAGTTCTTC. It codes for CASSYSTPGKQFF.

The CDR3: CASSIVVRNTEAFF. CDR3 nucleotide sequence: TGTGCCAGTAGTATAGTTGTTAGAAACACTGAAGCTTTCTTT. This rearrangement joins TRBV19 to TRBJ1-1; D is uncertain. Germline V lookup: CDR1 LNHDA, CDR2 SQIVND (reference sequence). There are 14 residues in the CDR3. The V end lost 1 base, the J end lost 2 bases, and 8 bases lay between the germline ends. Variable domain in full (rest from reference TRBV19 and TRBJ1-1): DGGITQSPKYLFRKEGQNVTLSCEQNLNHDAMYWYRQDPGQGLRLIYYSQIVNDFQKGDIAEGYSVSREKKESFPLTVTSAQKNPTAFYLCASSIVVRNTEAFFGQGTRLTVV.

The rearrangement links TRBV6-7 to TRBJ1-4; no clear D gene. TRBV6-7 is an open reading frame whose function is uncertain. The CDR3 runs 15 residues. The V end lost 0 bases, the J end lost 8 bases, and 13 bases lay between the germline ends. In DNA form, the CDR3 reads TGTGCCAGCAGTTACTCCTGCGGGGTGGGGGAAAAACTGTTTTTT. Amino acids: CASSYSCGVGEKLFF.

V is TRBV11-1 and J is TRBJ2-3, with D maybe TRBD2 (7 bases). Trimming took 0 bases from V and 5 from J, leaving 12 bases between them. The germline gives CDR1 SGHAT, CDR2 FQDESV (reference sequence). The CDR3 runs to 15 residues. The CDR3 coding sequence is TGTGCCAGCAGCTTAGCTTGGGGGGGCGGAGATACGCAGTATTTT. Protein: CASSLAWGGGDTQYF.

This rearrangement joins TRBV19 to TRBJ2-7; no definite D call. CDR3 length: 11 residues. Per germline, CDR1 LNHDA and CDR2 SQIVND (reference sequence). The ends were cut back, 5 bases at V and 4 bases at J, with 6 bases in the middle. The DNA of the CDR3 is TGTGCCAGTAGTCCCGGGTACGAGCAGTACTTC. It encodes CASSPGYEQYF.

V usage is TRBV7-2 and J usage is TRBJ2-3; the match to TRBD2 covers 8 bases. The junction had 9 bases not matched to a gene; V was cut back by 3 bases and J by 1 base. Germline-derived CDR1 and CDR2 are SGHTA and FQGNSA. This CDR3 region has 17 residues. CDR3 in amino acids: CASSFSRGGRGTDTQYF. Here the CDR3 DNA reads TGTGCCAGCAGCTTTTCCCGGGGGGGCCGGGGCACAGATACGCAGTATTTT. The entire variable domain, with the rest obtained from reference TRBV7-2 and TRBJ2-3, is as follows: GAGVSQSPSNKVTEKGKDVELRCDPISGHTALYWYRQSLGQGLEFLIYFQGNSAPDKSGLPSDRFSAERTGGSVSTLTIQRTQQEDSAVYLCASSFSRGGRGTDTQYFGPGTRLTVL.

The CDR3 nucleotides read TGTGCCAGCAGTAAATGGGTGGGAGTGCCCACCTATCAGCCCCAGCATTTT. It yields the protein CASSKWVGVPTYQPQHF. J is TRBJ1-5 and V is TRBV6-2 or TRBV6-3; D unclear. Germline-derived CDR1 and CDR2 are MNHEY and SVGEGT. CDR3 length equals 17 residues. With 5 bases removed from V and 5 bases from J, the gap between germline ends came to 22 bases.

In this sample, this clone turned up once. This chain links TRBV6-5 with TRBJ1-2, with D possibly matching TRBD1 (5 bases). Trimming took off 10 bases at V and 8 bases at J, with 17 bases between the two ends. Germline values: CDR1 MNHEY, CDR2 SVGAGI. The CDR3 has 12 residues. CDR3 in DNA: TGTGCCACCATCGGTGCAGGGATGGGCTACACCTTC. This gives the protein CATIGAGMGYTF.

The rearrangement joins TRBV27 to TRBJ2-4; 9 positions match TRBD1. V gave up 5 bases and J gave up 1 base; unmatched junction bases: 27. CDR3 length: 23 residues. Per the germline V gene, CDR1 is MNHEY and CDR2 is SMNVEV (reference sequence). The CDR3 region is CASSNLGGQGFNRERSAKNIQYF. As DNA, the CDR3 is TGTGCCAGCAGTAACTTAGGGGGACAGGGATTTAATAGGGAGCGGTCGGCCAAAAACATTCAGTACTTC.

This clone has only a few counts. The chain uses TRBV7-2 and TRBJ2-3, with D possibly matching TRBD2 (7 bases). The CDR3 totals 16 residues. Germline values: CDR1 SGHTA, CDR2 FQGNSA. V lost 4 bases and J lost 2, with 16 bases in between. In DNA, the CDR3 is TGTGCCAGCAGCTGGGGGGCGGGGGCCACCACAGATACGCAGTATTTT. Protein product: CASSWGAGATTDTQYF.

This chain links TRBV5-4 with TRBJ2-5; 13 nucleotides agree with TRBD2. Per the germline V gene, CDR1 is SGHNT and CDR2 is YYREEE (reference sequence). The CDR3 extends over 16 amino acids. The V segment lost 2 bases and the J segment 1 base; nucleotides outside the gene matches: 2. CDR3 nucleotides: TGTGCCAGCAGCTTAGGGACTAGCGGGACCCAAGAGACCCAGTACTTC. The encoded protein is CASSLGTSGTQETQYF.

The CDR3 protein is CASSWGGGYEQYF. Written as DNA, the CDR3 is TGTGCCAGCAGCTGGGGCGGGGGATACGAGCAGTACTTC. This chain joins TRBV7-3 and TRBJ2-7, with 7 nucleotides matching TRBD2. The CDR3 runs to 13 residues. The V gene's germline CDR1 is SGHTA and CDR2 FQGTGA. Trimming removed 4 bases from V and 4 bases from J; junction bases left unmatched: 4.

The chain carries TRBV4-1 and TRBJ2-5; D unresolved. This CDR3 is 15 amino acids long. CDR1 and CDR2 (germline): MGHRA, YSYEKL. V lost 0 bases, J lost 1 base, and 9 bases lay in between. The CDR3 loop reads CASSQDGRSQETQYF. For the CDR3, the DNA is TGCGCCAGCAGCCAAGATGGCCGGAGCCAAGAGACCCAGTACTTC.

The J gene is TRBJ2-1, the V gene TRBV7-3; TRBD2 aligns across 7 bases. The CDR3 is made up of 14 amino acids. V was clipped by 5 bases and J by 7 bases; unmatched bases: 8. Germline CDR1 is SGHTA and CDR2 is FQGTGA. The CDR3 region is CASSPGGTVNEQFF. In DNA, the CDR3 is TGTGCCAGCAGCCCCGGGGGGACGGTTAATGAGCAGTTCTTC.

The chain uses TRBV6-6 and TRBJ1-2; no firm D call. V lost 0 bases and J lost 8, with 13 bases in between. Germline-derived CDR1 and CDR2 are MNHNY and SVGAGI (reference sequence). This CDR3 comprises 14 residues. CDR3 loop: CASSYSIATRGYTF. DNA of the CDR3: TGTGCCAGCAGTTACTCGATCGCTACGCGGGGCTACACCTTC.

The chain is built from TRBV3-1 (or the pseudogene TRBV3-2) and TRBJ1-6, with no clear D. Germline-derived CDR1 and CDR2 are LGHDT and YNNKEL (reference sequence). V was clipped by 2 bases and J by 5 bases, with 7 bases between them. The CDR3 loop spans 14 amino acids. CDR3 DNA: TGTGCCAGCAGCCAAACGGTAAATAATTCACCCCTCCACTTT. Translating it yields CASSQTVNNSPLHF.

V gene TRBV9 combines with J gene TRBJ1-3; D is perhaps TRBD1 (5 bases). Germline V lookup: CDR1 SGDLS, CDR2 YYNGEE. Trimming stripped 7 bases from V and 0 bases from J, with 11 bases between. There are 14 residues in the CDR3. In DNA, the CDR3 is TGTGCCAGCGGGAGGGGAGGCTCTGGAAACACCATATATTTT. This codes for CASGRGGSGNTIYF.

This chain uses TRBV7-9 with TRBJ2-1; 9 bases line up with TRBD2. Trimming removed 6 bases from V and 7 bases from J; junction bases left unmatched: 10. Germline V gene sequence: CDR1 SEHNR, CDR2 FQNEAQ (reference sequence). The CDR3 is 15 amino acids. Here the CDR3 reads CASRTGTSRTNEQFF. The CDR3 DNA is TGTGCCAGCAGGACCGGGACTAGCAGAACAAATGAGCAGTTCTTC.

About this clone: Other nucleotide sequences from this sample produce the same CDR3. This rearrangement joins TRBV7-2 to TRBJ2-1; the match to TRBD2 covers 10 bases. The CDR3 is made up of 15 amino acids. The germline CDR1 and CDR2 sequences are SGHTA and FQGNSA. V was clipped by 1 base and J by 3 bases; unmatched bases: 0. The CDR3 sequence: CASSLVAGGYNEQFF. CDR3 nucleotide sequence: TGTGCCAGCAGCTTAGTAGCGGGGGGCTACAATGAGCAGTTCTTC.

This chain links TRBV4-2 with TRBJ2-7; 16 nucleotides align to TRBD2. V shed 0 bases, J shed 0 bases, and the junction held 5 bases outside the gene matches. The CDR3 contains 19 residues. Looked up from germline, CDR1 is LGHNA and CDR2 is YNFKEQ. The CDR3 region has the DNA TGTGCCAGCAGCCAAGACGCCGGGACTAGCGGGGGGGGCTCCTACGAGCAGTACTTC. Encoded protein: CASSQDAGTSGGGSYEQYF.

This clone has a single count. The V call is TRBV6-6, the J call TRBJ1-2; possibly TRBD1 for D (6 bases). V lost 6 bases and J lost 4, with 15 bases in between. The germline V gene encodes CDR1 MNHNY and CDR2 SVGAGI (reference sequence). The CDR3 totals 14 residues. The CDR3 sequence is CASREAGVGYGYTF. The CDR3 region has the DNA TGTGCCAGCAGAGAGGCAGGGGTGGGCTATGGCTACACCTTC.

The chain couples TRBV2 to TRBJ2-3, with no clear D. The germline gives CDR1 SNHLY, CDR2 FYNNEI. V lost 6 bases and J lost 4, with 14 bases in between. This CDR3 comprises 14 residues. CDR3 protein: CASRGLGRSDTQYF. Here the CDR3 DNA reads TGTGCCAGCAGGGGTCTAGGTCGGTCAGATACGCAGTATTTT.

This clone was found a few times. The CDR3 loop reads CASSIGQGPYEQYF. DNA for the CDR3: TGCGCCAGCAGCATAGGACAGGGGCCCTACGAGCAGTACTTC. The chain uses TRBV5-1 and TRBJ2-7; 9 positions agree with TRBD1. The CDR3 has 14 amino acids. Germline CDR1 is SGHRS and CDR2 is YFSETQ. With V trimmed by 4 bases and J by 2 bases, 4 bases remained unmatched.